The rows below give T cell receptor beta chains drawn from one sample of a study of shared clonotypes between healthy human individuals. Method: immunoSEQ multiplex PCR; TCRdb's copy keeps in-frame clones and lacks some. The table lists a few hundred thousand clones, about 97% of them singletons. The sample taken for sequencing was memory CD8+ T cells sorted from blood. These receptors all stem from a man aged 25-40 years in good health. CDR3s include the opening cysteine and the closing phenylalanine or tryptophan. D genes are given only for firm matches. Some rows mark clone size as missing; the rest say once, few, many or name a class of expanded clone.

TRBV27	-	TRBD2	TRBJ2-2	CASSLLAGGEKTGELFF	TGTGCCAGCAGTTTATTAGCGGGAGGGGAAAAAACCGGGGAGCTGTTTTTT
TRBV28	-	-	TRBJ1-1	CASSLTTGRTEAFF	TGTGCCAGCAGTTTAACCACAGGGAGGACTGAAGCTTTCTTT
TRBV5-1	-	-	TRBJ2-3	CASSFGDATQYF	TGCGCCAGCAGCTTCGGGGACGCCACGCAGTATTTT
TRBV11-2	-	TRBD2	TRBJ2-3	CASTGGDTQYF	TGTGCCAGCACGGGGGGGGATACGCAGTATTTT
TRBV6-5	-	TRBD1	TRBJ2-7	CASSYQGVTYEQYF	TGTGCCAGCAGTTACCAGGGGGTTACCTACGAGCAGTACTTC
TRBV9	-	-	TRBJ2-7	CASSVGQNYEQYF	TGTGCCAGCAGCGTAGGACAAAACTACGAGCAGTACTTC
TRBV4-1	-	-	TRBJ2-5	CASSQDPREVGETQYF	TGCGCCAGCAGCCAAGATCCCAGAGAGGTCGGAGAGACCCAGTACTTC
TRBV4-1	once	-	TRBJ2-5	CASSPPRDSFGETQYF	TGCGCCAGCAGCCCACCCCGGGACTCCTTTGGGGAGACCCAGTACTTC
TRBV30	-	-	TRBJ1-2	CAWSVAGGYTF	TGTGCCTGGAGTGTAGCCGGTGGCTACACCTTC
TRBV7-9	-	-	TRBJ1-2	CASSLVHSISYGYTF	TGTGCCAGCAGCTTAGTCCATTCGATTTCCTATGGCTACACCTTC